This T cell receptor (beta chain) was retrieved from a study of T-cell memory formation after mild COVID-19. This clonotype has more than one count but fewer than ten. MiXCR was run by TCRdb on the 5' RACE reads, yielding one entry per CDR3 protein. Of 130,000 to 150,000 distinct CDR3 sequences detected, under 7% appear once; the ten largest clones hold around 2%. V was cut by 4 bases and J by 2 bases, with 24 bases left in between. This CDR3 region has 18 residues. J is TRBJ2-7 and V is TRBV12-3 or TRBV12-4, with D possibly matching TRBD2 (6 bases). The sequenced sample was PBMCs or a T cell subset sorted from them (not recorded which). The origin of this receptor is an adult woman who had mild COVID-19 (a few samples of this study predate the infection). Cell type and time point are not known. The CDR3 reads CASSSSVGPLAKPYEQYF. The CDR3 DNA reads TGTGCCAGCAGTTCCAGCGTAGGACCGCTAGCGAAACCCTACGAGCAGTACTTC.